The T cell receptor (beta chain) under discussion was sequenced for a study of shared clonotypes between healthy human individuals (dated by TCRdb to between 2020 and 2021). Some background on the complete study: The cohort comprised a couple of women and a few men aged 18 to 49 years. For each donor, three plates each were used for CD4 naive and CD4 memory, two plates were used for CD8 naive, and one plate was used for CD8 memory. The study deeply sequenced blood TCR repertoires of about 5 healthy adults to estimate repertoire size and the extent of clonotype sharing between individuals. To increase sequencing depth and limit assay-specific biases, TCR repertoire library preparation and sequencing were carried out by different laboratories using diverse techniques. Per donor, leukapheresis produced somewhere between about 0.94 and 9 billion PBMCs. Paper-wide results and their limitations: Even with the large sequencing depth, rarefaction of the sorted-subset datasets indicated that sequencing was incomplete. Sampling was restricted to blood, and TCR repertoires in tissues likely differ from the TCR repertoires found in blood. The genetic and exposure-history diversity represented was limited by the small number of donors. Estimated clonotype richness was generally larger for naive than for memory subsets. Across a few donors, approximately 4.6% of naive CD4, roughly 3.3% of naive CD8, approximately 2.5% of memory CD4, and approximately 0.4% of memory CD8 clonotypes were shared. Compared with non-shared clonotypes, clonotypes shared by all four sorted-subset donors had higher generation probabilities. Based on pairwise subsampling, the degree of clonotype sharing among donors was expected to be affected by sequencing depth.

In the case of this clone: Its target antigen remains unknown. Base qualities are missing; no much larger clone stands one base away.

The CDR1 and CDR2 encoded by the germline V gene are SGHTA and FQGTGA. Including cysteine and phenylalanine, the CDR3 has 15 amino acids. The retained sequence is limited to the CDR3, 45 bases, with the frame set at the first base. V is reduced by 1 base and J by 3 bases, leaving a spacing of 11 bases between them. The donors were healthy, HIV-negative adults with no recently reported acute infections or vaccinations. Only Caucasian adults living in Nashville, Tennessee, USA were represented among the donors. CD4+ T cells were enriched through magnetic negative selection, after which naive cells were positively selected on CD45RA and the remaining negative fraction served as the memory subset. Blood was collected by leukapheresis, and PBMCs were isolated by Ficoll-Histopaque density gradient centrifugation and then cryopreserved in liquid nitrogen vapor phase. Analytical flow cytometry was used to check the purity and quantity of each magnetically sorted T cell population. Genomic DNA was isolated from each sorted fraction and quantified by UV absorbance on a Nanodrop 2000c.

Using the deep immunoSEQ assay, multiplex PCR amplified TCR CDR3 regions from genomic DNA. Extracted genomic DNA from each cell subset was spread evenly across all wells of several immunoSEQ 96-well plates, with each plate serving as a replicate. For sorted subsets, each replicate PCR was loaded with around 200 ng genomic DNA, equivalent to 30,000 or so T cell genomes. Purified libraries were quantified with a Qubit 3.0 fluorometer, sized on a Bioanalyzer 2100, and re-quantified with the KAPA Library Quantification kit. A separate single-read 150-cycle Illumina NextSeq 550 flow cell was used to sequence each immunoSEQ 96-well plate. The published analysis was carried out like this. Because only junctional sequences without quality scores were contained in the immunoSEQ output, filtering matching that applied to full-length reads could not be performed. To assign V/J genes and CDR3, sequences were annotated using PyIR, a Python wrapper for IgBLAST v1.9, with IMGT germline references. Reads with weak V/J assignments (E-value above 1e-6), missing CDR3, stop codons, out-of-frame junctions, or ambiguous translated residues were removed. V3J clonotypes were defined as sequences sharing the same inferred V gene, J gene, and CDR3 amino acid sequence. The percentage overlap between two repertoires was calculated by dividing the number of shared unique clonotypes by the size of the smaller repertoire. Richness of each repertoire was evaluated using RTK rarefaction, the Chao1 estimator, and Recon v2.1 estimates of unobserved clonotypes. Generation probabilities were computed with OLGA for all TCRbeta clonotypes obtained by the gDNA method from four donors. TCRdb's version of the immuneACCESS table is confined to in-frame rearrangements and falls short of the full clone set. An unresolved V gene accounts for under half of the shortfall where checked; the remainder is of unknown origin. V and J calls and clone size follow that table, whereas D and trimming were derived from the DNA. This sample is represented by a few million clones; 93% of them were singletons. The ten largest clonotypes hold 0.35% to 0.45% of the sample.

This receptor was obtained from a man between 18 and 29 years old in good health. Some clones in this sample may be carry-over from other donors' samples. The rearranged segments are TRBV7-3 and TRBJ2-3, with no confident D gene call. Specimen: naive CD4+ T cells from PBMCs. What this sample's cell subset or site label stands for: CD45RA+ positively selected. The nucleotides read TGTGCCAGCAGCTTAAGCGGCCGTTGGACAGATACGCAGTATTTT. Its translation reads: CASSLSGRWTDTQYF.